A selection of T cell receptor beta chains follows, all from one sample in a study. TCRdb recomputed calls from the RT-PCR reads with MiXCR, one row per CDR3 protein. This table has about 700,000 distinct CDR3 sequences, about 14% appearing once. Material: memory CD4+ T cells from blood. The source is a female donor in good health, serving as a healthy control. The CDR3 runs from the conserved cysteine through the conserved F or W. A D gene is named only where the DNA matches it firmly. Expanded clones are given a class, and other clones once, few, many or no size at all.

j_gene,v_gene,abundance,d_gene,CDR3nt,CDR3aa
TRBJ1-2,TRBV6-6,few,-,TGTGCCAGCAGTTACTCGGGGGATGACTATGGCTACACCTTC,CASSYSGDDYGYTF
TRBJ2-7,TRBV25-1,-,-,TGTGCCAGCAGGGGTCTCTGGGGCTTCTACGAGCAGTACTTC,CASRGLWGFYEQYF
TRBJ2-7,TRBV27,many,TRBD1,TGTGCCAGCAGAGAGAGGGGGCGAGGTTACGAGCAGTACTTC,CASRERGRGYEQYF
TRBJ1-1,TRBV11-1,many,-,TGTGCCAGCAGCCTCGGACTCAGCACTGAAGCTTTCTTT,CASSLGLSTEAFF
TRBJ2-7,TRBV5-1,-,-,TGCGCCAGCAGCGTTATAGAGTCAGAGCAGTACTTC,CASSVIESEQYF
TRBJ2-2,TRBV27,many,-,TGTGCCAGCAGCCATAACACCGGGGAGCTGTTTTTT,CASSHNTGELFF
TRBJ2-7,TRBV20-1,many,-,TGCAGTGCGCTAACAGGGTCGCAACTTTCCGAGCAGTACTTC,CSALTGSQLSEQYF
TRBJ2-3,TRBV20-1,many,TRBD2,TGCAGTGCTACCCAGACTAGCGGATCTGTCCCAGATACGCAGTATTTT,CSATQTSGSVPDTQYF
TRBJ2-3,TRBV6-2/TRBV6-3,-,TRBD2,TGTGCCAGCAGTTATAGGGGACTAGCGGGAAGTACCACAGATACGCAGTATTTT,CASSYRGLAGSTTDTQYF
TRBJ1-2,TRBV6-1,-,TRBD1,TGTGCCAGCTCTTCCATGGGGAGAGGACAGGGGGGCTCTGGCTACACCTTC,CASSSMGRGQGGSGYTF
TRBJ2-7,TRBV7-2,few,-,TGTGCCAGCAGCACCCGCGGACCGAGCTCCTACGAGCAGTACTTC,CASSTRGPSSYEQYF
TRBJ2-1,TRBV6-5,few,TRBD1,TGTGCCAGCAATCGACCGGGACAGATTCCGTTCTTC,CASNRPGQIPFF
TRBJ2-7,TRBV14,-,-,TGTGCCAGCAGCCAAGCGGGGTCTGACGAGCAGTACTTC,CASSQAGSDEQYF
TRBJ2-2,TRBV7-2,-,TRBD1,TGTGCCAGCAGCTTAGCCGGGACAGGGGTGGCCGGGGAGCTGTTTTTT,CASSLAGTGVAGELFF
TRBJ2-3,TRBV6-1,few,-,TGTGCCAGCAGTGACCGGGCAGATACGCAGTATTTT,CASSDRADTQYF
TRBJ1-6,TRBV5-6,-,TRBD1,TGTGCCAGCAGCTGGGGACAGGGGGATTCACCCCTCCACTTT,CASSWGQGDSPLHF
TRBJ2-7,TRBV28,-,TRBD2,TGTGCCAGCAGTTTCGGTCTAGCGGAAATCTACGAGCAGTACTTC,CASSFGLAEIYEQYF
TRBJ1-1,TRBV5-1,many,-,TGCGCCAGCAGCTCGATACAAGAGGGCACTGAAGCTTTCTTT,CASSSIQEGTEAFF
TRBJ2-7,TRBV24-1,many,-,TGTGCCACCAGTGATTCCATAAGGACGGCTTCCTACGAGCAGTACTTC,CATSDSIRTASYEQYF
TRBJ2-5,TRBV5-6,-,TRBD2,TGTGCCAGCAGCTTGACGACTAGCGGGGCATACCAAGAGACCCAGTACTTC,CASSLTTSGAYQETQYF
TRBJ1-2,TRBV11-2,few,-,TGTGCCAGCAGCTTAGACGGCTACTATGGCTACACCTTC,CASSLDGYYGYTF
TRBJ2-7,TRBV12-3/TRBV12-4,-,TRBD2,TGTGCCAGCACCTTACTAGCGGGATCCGAGCAGTACTTC,CASTLLAGSEQYF
TRBJ2-4,TRBV27,few,-,TGTGCCAGCAGTTTAAGGACAGATGCAATGATTCAGTACTTC,CASSLRTDAMIQYF
TRBJ1-2,TRBV7-9,few,TRBD1,TGTGCCAGCAGCATGGGCGGTGAGGGGGCGTCTGGCTACACCTTC,CASSMGGEGASGYTF
TRBJ2-5,TRBV7-9,few,TRBD1,TGTGCCAGCAGCACCTACAGGGGACAAGAGACCCAGTACTTC,CASSTYRGQETQYF
TRBJ2-5,TRBV27,many,TRBD1,TGTGCCAGCAGGCCCGGGACAGAGCAAGAGACCCAGTACTTC,CASRPGTEQETQYF
TRBJ1-5,TRBV12-3/TRBV12-4,-,TRBD1,TGTGCCAGCAGTTTAGGAGGGGCAGGGGGCGCCGAACAGCCCCAGCATTTT,CASSLGGAGGAEQPQHF
TRBJ2-7,TRBV27,many,-,TGTGCCAGCAGAGGAGGAGGGTTACGGGGCGAGCAGTACTTC,CASRGGGLRGEQYF
TRBJ2-5,TRBV29-1,many,TRBD1,TGCAGCGTGCCCGGGACAGGGGGCTTGGAGACCCAGTACTTC,CSVPGTGGLETQYF
TRBJ1-1,TRBV29-1,many,TRBD1,TGCAGCGTTGGACAGGGGGAAAGGTCGGCTTTCTTT,CSVGQGERSAFF
TRBJ1-1,TRBV6-6,few,TRBD1,TGTGCCAGCAGCCGGGACAGTGGGCTTTCTGAAGCTTTCTTT,CASSRDSGLSEAFF
TRBJ1-1,TRBV7-2,few,-,TGTGCCAGCAGCTCCAGGGCTGGGGTCACTGAAGCTTTCTTT,CASSSRAGVTEAFF
TRBJ1-1,TRBV27,-,-,TGTGCCAGCAGCAAGTACATGAACACTGAAGCTTTCTTT,CASSKYMNTEAFF
TRBJ2-5,TRBV28,-,TRBD1,TGTGCCAGCACCCCCGGGACAGGGGGCTCGGAGACCCAGTACTTC,CASTPGTGGSETQYF
TRBJ2-2,TRBV6-6,few,TRBD1,TGTGCCAGCAGTGCAACCGGGACAGGGTATGACGGGGAGCTGTTTTTT,CASSATGTGYDGELFF
TRBJ1-1,TRBV12-3/TRBV12-4,-,-,TGTGCCAGCGCGTGGGGGTACACTGAAGCTTTCTTT,CASAWGYTEAFF
TRBJ2-1,TRBV11-1,once,TRBD2,TGTGCCAGCAGCTTGGGGACTAGCGGGAGTAATCTAAATGAGCAGTTCTTC,CASSLGTSGSNLNEQFF
TRBJ2-2,TRBV5-1,many,-,TGCGCCAGCAGCTTGGTATTAAGGACACTAAGGATCACCGGGGAGCTGTTTTTT,CASSLVLRTLRITGELFF
TRBJ2-2,TRBV6-2/TRBV6-3,few,-,TGTGCCAGCAGTCGGTACGGTTCATTGGTGTCCGGGGAGCTGTTTTTT,CASSRYGSLVSGELFF
TRBJ2-6,TRBV7-9,-,TRBD1,TGTGCCAGCAGCTCTGGTCCGGGACAGCTGGTCTCTGGGGCCAACGTCCTGACTTTC,CASSSGPGQLVSGANVLTF
TRBJ1-1,TRBV3-1,few,-,TGTGCCAGCAGCCTGACCCCCGGGGACACTGAAGCTTTCTTT,CASSLTPGDTEAFF
TRBJ2-3,TRBV20-1,few,TRBD2,TGCAGTGCTAGACACGCGGGAGACGGTGGAGATACGCAGTATTTT,CSARHAGDGGDTQYF